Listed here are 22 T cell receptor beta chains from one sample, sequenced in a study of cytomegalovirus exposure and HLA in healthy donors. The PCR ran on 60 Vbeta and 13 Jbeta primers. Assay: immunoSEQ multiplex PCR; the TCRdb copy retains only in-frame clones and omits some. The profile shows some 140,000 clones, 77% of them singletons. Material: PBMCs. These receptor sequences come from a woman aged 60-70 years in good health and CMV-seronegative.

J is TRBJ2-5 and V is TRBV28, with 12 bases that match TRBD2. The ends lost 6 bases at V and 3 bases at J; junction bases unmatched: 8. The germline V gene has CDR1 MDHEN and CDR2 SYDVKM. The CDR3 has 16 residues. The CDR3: CASSGLRLAGEETQYF. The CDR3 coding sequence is TGTGCCAGCAGCGGACTCAGACTAGCGGGGGAAGAGACCCAGTACTTC.

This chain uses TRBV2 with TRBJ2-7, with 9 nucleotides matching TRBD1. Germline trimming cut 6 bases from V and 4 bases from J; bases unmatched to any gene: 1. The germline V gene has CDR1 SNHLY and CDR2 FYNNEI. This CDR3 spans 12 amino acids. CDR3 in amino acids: CASSDRGYEQYF. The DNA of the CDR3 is TGTGCCAGCAGCGACAGGGGGTACGAGCAGTACTTC.

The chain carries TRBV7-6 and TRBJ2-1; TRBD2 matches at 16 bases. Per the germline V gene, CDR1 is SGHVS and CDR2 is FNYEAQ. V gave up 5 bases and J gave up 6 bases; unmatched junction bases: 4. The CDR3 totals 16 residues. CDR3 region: CASSPGLAGGANEQFF. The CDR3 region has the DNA TGTGCCAGCAGCCCGGGACTAGCGGGAGGGGCCAATGAGCAGTTCTTC. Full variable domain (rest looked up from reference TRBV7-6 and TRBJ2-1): GAGVSQSPRYKVTKRGQDVALRCDPISGHVSLYWYRQALGQGPEFLTYFNYEAQQDKSGLPNDRFSAERPEGSISTLTIQRTEQRDSAMYRCASSPGLAGGANEQFFGPGTRLTVL.

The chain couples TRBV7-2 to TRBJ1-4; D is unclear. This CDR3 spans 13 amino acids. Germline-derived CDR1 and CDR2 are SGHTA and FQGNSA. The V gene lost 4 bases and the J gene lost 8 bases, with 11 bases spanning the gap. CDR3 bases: TGTGCCAGCAGCTCCCAGTTAAGAGAAAAACTGTTTTTT. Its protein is CASSSQLREKLFF.

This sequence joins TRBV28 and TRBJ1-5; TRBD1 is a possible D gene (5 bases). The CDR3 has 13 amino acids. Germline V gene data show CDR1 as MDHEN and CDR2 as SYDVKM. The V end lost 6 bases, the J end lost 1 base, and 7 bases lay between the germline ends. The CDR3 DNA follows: TGTGCCAGCAGGGGGGGGAGCAATCAGCCCCAGCATTTT. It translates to CASRGGSNQPQHF.

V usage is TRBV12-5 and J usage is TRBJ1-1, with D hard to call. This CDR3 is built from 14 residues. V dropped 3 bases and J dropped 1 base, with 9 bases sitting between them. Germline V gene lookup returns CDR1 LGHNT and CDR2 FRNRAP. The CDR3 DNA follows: TGTGCTAGTGGTTTAGCCGGTAAGAACACTGAAGCTTTCTTT. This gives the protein CASGLAGKNTEAFF.

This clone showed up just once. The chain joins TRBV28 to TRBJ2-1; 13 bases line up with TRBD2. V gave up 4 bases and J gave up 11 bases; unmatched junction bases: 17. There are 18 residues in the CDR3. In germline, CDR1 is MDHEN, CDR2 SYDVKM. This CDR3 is CASSSGGQAGLAGEKQFF. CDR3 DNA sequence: TGTGCCAGCAGTTCTGGGGGGCAGGCTGGACTAGCGGGAGAAAAGCAGTTCTTC.

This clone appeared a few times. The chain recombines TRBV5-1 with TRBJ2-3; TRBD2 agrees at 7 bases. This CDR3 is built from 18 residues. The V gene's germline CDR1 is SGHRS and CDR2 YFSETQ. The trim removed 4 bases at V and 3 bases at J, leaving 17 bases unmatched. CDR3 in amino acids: CASSPGRLAGAGTDTQYF. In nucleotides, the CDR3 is TGCGCCAGCAGCCCTGGCCGGTTAGCGGGCGCCGGGACAGATACGCAGTATTTT.

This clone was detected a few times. CDR3 DNA: TGTGCCAGCAGCATCGGACAGGGGCTGGGCAATGAGCAGTTCTTC. As protein: CASSIGQGLGNEQFF. This chain links TRBV28 with TRBJ2-1; 9 bases are shared with TRBD1. There are 15 residues in the CDR3. V dropped 6 bases and J dropped 6; count of bases not matched to a gene: 9. Germline V gene lookup returns CDR1 MDHEN and CDR2 SYDVKM. The variable domain in full, completed from reference TRBV28 and TRBJ2-1, reads DVKVTQSSRYLVKRTGEKVFLECVQDMDHENMFWYRQDPGLGLRLIYFSYDVKMKEKGDIPEGYSVSREKKERFSLILESASTNQTSMYLCASSIGQGLGNEQFFGPGTRLTVL.

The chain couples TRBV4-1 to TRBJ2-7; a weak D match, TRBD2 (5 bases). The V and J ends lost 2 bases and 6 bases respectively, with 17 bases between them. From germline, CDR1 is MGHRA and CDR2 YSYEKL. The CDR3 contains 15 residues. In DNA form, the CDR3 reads TGCGCCAGCAGCCAATTACTAGTACCCACGTCCGAGCAGTACTTC. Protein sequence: CASSQLLVPTSEQYF.

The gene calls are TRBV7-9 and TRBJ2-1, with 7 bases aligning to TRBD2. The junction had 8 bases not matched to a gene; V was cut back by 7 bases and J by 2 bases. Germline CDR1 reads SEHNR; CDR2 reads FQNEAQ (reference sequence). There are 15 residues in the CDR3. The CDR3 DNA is TGTGCCAGCATCGCTAGCGGAAACCCCTACAATGAGCAGTTCTTC. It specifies CASIASGNPYNEQFF.

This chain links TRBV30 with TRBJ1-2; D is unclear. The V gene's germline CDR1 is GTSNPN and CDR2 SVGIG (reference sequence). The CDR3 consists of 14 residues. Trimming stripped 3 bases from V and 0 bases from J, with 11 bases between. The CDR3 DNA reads TGTGCCTGGAGCTCGGGAGTCCCTAACTATGGCTACACCTTC. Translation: CAWSSGVPNYGYTF.

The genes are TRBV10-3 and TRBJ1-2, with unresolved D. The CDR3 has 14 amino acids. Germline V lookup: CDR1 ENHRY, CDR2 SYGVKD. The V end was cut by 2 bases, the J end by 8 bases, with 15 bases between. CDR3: CAISEPSPPLGYTF. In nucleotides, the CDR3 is TGTGCCATCAGTGAGCCAAGCCCTCCCTTGGGCTACACCTTC.

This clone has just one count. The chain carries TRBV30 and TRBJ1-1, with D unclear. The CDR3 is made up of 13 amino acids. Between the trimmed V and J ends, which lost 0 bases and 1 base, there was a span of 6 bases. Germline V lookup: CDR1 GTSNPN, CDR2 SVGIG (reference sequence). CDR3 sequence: CAWSVRGNTEAFF. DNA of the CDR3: TGTGCCTGGAGTGTACGGGGGAACACTGAAGCTTTCTTT.

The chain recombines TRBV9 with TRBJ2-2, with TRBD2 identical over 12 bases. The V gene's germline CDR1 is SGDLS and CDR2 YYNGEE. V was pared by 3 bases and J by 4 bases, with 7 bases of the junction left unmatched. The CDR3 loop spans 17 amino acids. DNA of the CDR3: TGTGCCAGCAGCGGTCCTAGCGGGGGGGCGGGCACCGGGGAGCTGTTTTTT. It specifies CASSGPSGGAGTGELFF.

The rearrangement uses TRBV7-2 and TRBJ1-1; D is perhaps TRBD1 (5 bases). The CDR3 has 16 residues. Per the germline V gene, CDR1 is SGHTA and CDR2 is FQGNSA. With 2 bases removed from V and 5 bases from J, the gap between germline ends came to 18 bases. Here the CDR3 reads CASSLKFGGEKTEAFF. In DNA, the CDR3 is TGTGCCAGCAGCTTAAAATTTGGGGGGGAAAAAACTGAAGCTTTCTTT. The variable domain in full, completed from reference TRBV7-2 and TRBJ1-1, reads GAGVSQSPSNKVTEKGKDVELRCDPISGHTALYWYRQSLGQGLEFLIYFQGNSAPDKSGLPSDRFSAERTGGSVSTLTIQRTQQEDSAVYLCASSLKFGGEKTEAFFGQGTRLTVV.

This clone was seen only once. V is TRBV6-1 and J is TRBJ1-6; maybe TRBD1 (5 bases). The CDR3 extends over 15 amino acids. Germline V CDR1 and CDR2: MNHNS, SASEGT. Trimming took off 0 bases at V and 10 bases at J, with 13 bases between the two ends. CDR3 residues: CASSEAAGLGSPLHF. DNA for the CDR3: TGTGCCAGCAGTGAAGCCGCAGGGCTGGGATCACCCCTCCACTTT.

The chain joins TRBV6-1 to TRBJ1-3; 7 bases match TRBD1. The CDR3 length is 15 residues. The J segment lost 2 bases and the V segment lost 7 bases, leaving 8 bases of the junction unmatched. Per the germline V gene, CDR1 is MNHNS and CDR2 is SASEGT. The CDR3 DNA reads TGTGCCAGCATCTACCTAGGGGGCCCTGGAAACACCATATATTTT. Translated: CASIYLGGPGNTIYF.

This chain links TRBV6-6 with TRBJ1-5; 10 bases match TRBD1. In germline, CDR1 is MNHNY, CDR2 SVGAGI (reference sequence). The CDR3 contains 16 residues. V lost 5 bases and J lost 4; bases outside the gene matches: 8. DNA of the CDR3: TGTGCCAGCAGTCCCCAGGACAGGGGGGGAAATCAGCCCCAGCATTTT. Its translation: CASSPQDRGGNQPQHF.

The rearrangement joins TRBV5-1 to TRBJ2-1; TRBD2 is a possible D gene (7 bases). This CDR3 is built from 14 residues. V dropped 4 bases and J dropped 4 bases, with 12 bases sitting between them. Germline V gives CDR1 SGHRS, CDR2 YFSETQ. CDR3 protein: CASSEGGAYNEQFF. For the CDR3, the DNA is TGCGCCAGCAGCGAAGGGGGGGCGTACAATGAGCAGTTCTTC.

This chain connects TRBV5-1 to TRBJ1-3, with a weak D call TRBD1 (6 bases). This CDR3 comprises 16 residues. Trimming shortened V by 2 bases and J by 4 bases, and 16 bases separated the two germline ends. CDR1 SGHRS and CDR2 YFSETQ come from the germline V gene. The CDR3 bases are TGCGCCAGCAGCTTTGCCGCCCAGGGGCCAGGAAACACCATATATTTT. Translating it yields CASSFAAQGPGNTIYF.

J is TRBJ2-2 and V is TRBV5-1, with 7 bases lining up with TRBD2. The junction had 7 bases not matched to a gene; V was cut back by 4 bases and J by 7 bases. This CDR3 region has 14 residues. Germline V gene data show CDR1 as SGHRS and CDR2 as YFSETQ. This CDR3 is CASSHGTIVGELFF. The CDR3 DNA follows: TGCGCCAGCAGCCACGGGACTATCGTCGGGGAGCTGTTTTTT.